The text below deals with one T cell receptor (beta chain). Its antigen is unknown. One end of the junction fails to match germline, which may point to a read error. This entry comes from a study of OX40 agonist ivuxolimab in advanced cancers. About the research overall: Patients received ivuxolimab, an intravenous treatment, every 2 weeks at 0.01 to 10 mg/kg. Averaging 60 years in age, with a range of roughly 20 to 79, the cohort was 80% to 90% male.

Measured with immunoSEQ multiplex PCR; TCRdb has only the in-frame clones, and not every one. The repertoire has about 82,000 clones, 90% to 95% of them found once; the top ten carry approximately 2.4%. Study conclusions and caveats: Expansion of clones was among the lowest in partial responders at 0.1-3.0 mg/kg.

The sample was CD4+ or CD8+ T cells sorted from blood, taken in a trial of the OX40 agonist ivuxolimab. The receptor was isolated from an adult with an advanced solid tumor such as melanoma, head and neck, liver or kidney cancer.

CDR3 loop: CASSSRVWTNTETFF. In nucleotides, the CDR3 is TGTGCCAGCAGCTCCAGGGTTTGGACGAACACTGAAACTTTCTTT. The chain employs TRBV11-2 and TRBJ1-1, with a tentative D call TRBD1 (5 bases). CDR3 size: 15 residues. Germline V CDR1 and CDR2: SGHAT, FQNNGV.